The clone carrying this T cell receptor (beta chain) was seen a single time. Trimming shortened V by 0 bases and J by 3 bases, and 9 bases separated the two germline ends. CDR1 and CDR2 from the germline V gene are SGHRS and YFSETQ. The CDR3 spans 14 residues. Sequenced by immunoSEQ multiplex PCR; TCRdb stores in-frame clones only, minus some. The data contain approximately 93,000 clones, 90% to 95% of them singletons. The sample comes from a study of technical replicates of blood from a handful of donors. The chain recombines TRBV5-1 with TRBJ1-1; D gene unclear. The sample taken for sequencing was T cells isolated from PBMCs. The sequence was obtained from a human donor in good health. The CDR3 sequence is CASSLEAGYTEAFF. Here the CDR3 DNA reads TGCGCCAGCAGCTTGGAGGCGGGGTACACTGAAGCTTTCTTT.